The entry below gives a single T cell receptor beta chain sequence along with its context. It lacks a known antigen. No clone much larger than this one lies a single base away; base qualities are absent. This entry is derived from a study of Graves' ophthalmopathy and Graves' hyperthyroidism (dated by TCRdb to 2017 to 2018). For the study in its entirety: Hyperthyroidism was considered stable if no progression to ophthalmopathy occurred within 18 months of follow-up. The study used signatures of the TCR beta repertoire to tell Graves' ophthalmopathy apart from Graves' hyperthyroidism and to predict which patients would progress to ophthalmopathy. In total, over 130 blood samples were TCR-sequenced: 43 ophthalmopathy, around 75 hyperthyroidism and about 17 hyperthyroidism-to-ophthalmopathy patients. To explore V-J signatures that separate ophthalmopathy from hyperthyroidism, a discovery set of about 96 patients was enrolled, consisting of 40 to 45 with ophthalmopathy and about 60 with stable hyperthyroidism. An independent validation cohort was composed of roughly 18 hyperthyroidism patients and 15 to 17 patients who later progressed from hyperthyroidism to ophthalmopathy. In five or six hyperthyroidism patients, the T-cell repertoires found in thyroid tissue were compared with those found in blood. Following sample collection, hyperthyroidism patients were given methimazole at a starting dose of 30 mg daily, and ophthalmopathy patients were given high-dose intravenous methylprednisolone.

Summary of the overall study and its limitations: Sample size was not statistically predetermined, and group allocation was not concealed from the investigators. Among expanded thyroid clonotypes with frequency above 0.001, most also showed up in blood, which suggests that blood repertoires may reflect the thyroid immune response. In validation, the model predicted ophthalmopathy progression with about 64% sensitivity and roughly 72% specificity; 12 predicted patients were CT-confirmed with GO in a median of about 6.1 months. In cross-validation, the 13-signature model distinguished ophthalmopathy from stable hyperthyroidism with around 86% sensitivity and about 81% specificity, while in the test set the corresponding values were about 80% and 75%.

TCR beta CDR3 regions were amplified from RNA transcripts for repertoire sequencing. HTBI primers and the Qiagen OneStep RT-PCR kit were used in a first-round RT-PCR, which was followed by a second-round multiplex PCR, size selection and purification. Sequencing of the libraries was carried out on an Illumina HiSeq2000 in paired-end mode with 100 bp reads. As for how the authors treated the data: SOAPnuke was used for read processing, and reads with adapters, uncalled bases, a mean Phred below 15, or no exact constant-primer or identifier match were discarded. COPE v1.2.5 was used to merge the high-quality paired reads. Each unique nucleotide sequence was treated as a clonotype, and MiTCR v1.1 was used to align the clonotypes to the IMGT TRB V, D and J references. Analysis was restricted to V-J combinations with a frequency above 0.0001, which covered over 98% of repertoires. For each V-J combination, a TCR clonal expansion and chaos score was defined as the ratio of F50 clonal expansion to chaos observed in the TCRdist matrix. Welch's t-statistics and random forest were used to reduce features to about 13 V-J combinations, which were fed into a naive Bayes classifier. The similarity between thyroid and blood repertoires was quantified using the Morisita-Horn index. TCRdb's own reprocessing of the public reads used fastp at Q25 and MiXCR and kept productive beta chains. Duplicate CDR3 protein sequences are folded into a single record with the most common DNA and genes. TCRdb's processing, not the study's, gives the V and J calls here. The sample includes roughly 1.1 million distinct CDR3 sequences, with around a third observed a single time. The top ten constitute 11% of the sample.

The CDR3 starts with the cysteine, ends with the phenylalanine, and has 14 residues. Here the CDR3 DNA is all that survives: 42 bases in frame from base 1. The germline V gene (reference sequence) specifies SGHAT as CDR1 and FQDESV as CDR2. Trimming removed 5 bases from V and 5 bases from J, leaving 13 bases between the germline ends. Hyperthyroidism patients were newly diagnosed, were aged 18 to 65 years, and had a disease duration under 2 months. Patients with other autoimmune diseases, uncontrolled infections, pregnancy or lactation were excluded from the study. Clinical symptoms, serum thyroxine, TRAb, thyroid ultrasound and orbital computed tomography formed the basis of the diagnosis. Total RNA was extracted using Trizol reagent, and RNA quality was checked on an Agilent 2100 Bioanalyzer.

This clonotype was sampled from an adult man with Graves' hyperthyroidism. The sample comprised peripheral blood or thyroid tissue (not recorded which). The rearrangement combines TRBV11-1 with TRBJ2-1; the D gene cannot be named for sure. At the DNA level, the sequence is TGTGCCAGCAGCCACAAACCCGGTAACAATGAGCAGTTCTTC. Its protein reads: CASSHKPGNNEQFF.